This TCR beta chain is drawn from a study of Ad26.COV2.S vaccination and SARS-CoV-2 variants. Study results and limitations: Relative to placebo recipients, vaccine recipients exhibited elevated spike-specific TCR breadth. Spike-specific responses of CD8+ and CD4+ T cells were reported to display substantial breadth after vaccination.

Assay used: immunoSEQ multiplex PCR; TCRdb lists only in-frame clones, some missing. Of roughly 400,000 clones in the sample, 92% were seen once. CDR1 and CDR2 (germline): LNHDA, SQIVND (reference sequence). The J segment lost 1 base and the V segment lost 4 bases, leaving 2 bases of the junction unmatched. The CDR3 has 14 amino acids. As regards this clone: The antigen is not known. Other DNA sequences from this sample encode an identical CDR3 as well.

The treatment was: some 19 received Ad26.COV2.S at low or high dose, single or two shots; roughly five received placebo; per-sample allocation not given. Samples were taken on day 63 after the first vaccine or placebo injection. This TCR was sampled from a person aged 18-65 years who received the Ad26.COV2.S COVID-19 vaccine or a placebo. The V and J genes are TRBV19 and TRBJ2-3, with 7 bases aligning to TRBD1. This material consisted of peripheral blood, taken in a trial of Ad26.COV2.S vaccine versus placebo. The CDR3 here is CASSTGTGTDTQYF. CDR3 DNA sequence: TGTGCCAGTAGTACCGGGACAGGCACAGATACGCAGTATTTT.